What follows is one T cell receptor beta chain and its context. Its antigen is unidentified. This sample was taken from a study of cytomegalovirus exposure and HLA in healthy donors. Findings and caveats of the study: Analyzed later, most CMV-associated TCR beta chains appeared HLA-restricted.

V lost 8 bases and J lost 7, with 14 bases in between. Per the germline V gene, CDR1 is ENHRY and CDR2 is SYGVKD. There are 13 residues in the CDR3. The study ran its PCR with 60 Vbeta and 13 Jbeta primers. Some clones are missing from TCRdb's copy, which holds only in-frame ones; the method was immunoSEQ multiplex PCR. The data contain 200,000 to 300,000 clones, around four fifths of them singletons. The specimen was PBMCs. This chain uses TRBV10-3 with TRBJ2-2; tentatively, D is TRBD1 (6 bases). The TCR sequence derives from a boy aged 5-17 years in good health and CMV-seronegative. CDR3 loop: CAICQGLGGELFF. The CDR3 bases are TGTGCCATCTGTCAGGGGCTGGGCGGGGAGCTGTTTTTT.